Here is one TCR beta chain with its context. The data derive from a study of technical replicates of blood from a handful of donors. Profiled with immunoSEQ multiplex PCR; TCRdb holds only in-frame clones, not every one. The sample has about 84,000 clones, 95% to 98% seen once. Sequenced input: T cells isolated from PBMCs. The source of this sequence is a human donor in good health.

In DNA, the CDR3 is TGTGCCAGCAGCCCCCCTTATCGCGGGGAGCTGTTTTTT. Translating it yields CASSPPYRGELFF. V gene TRBV7-3 combines with J gene TRBJ2-2; D not certain. V was trimmed by 5 bases and J by 7 bases, leaving 11 bases between them. CDR1 is SGHTA, CDR2 FQGTGA, per germline. This CDR3 is built from 13 residues. The full variable domain, with the rest looked up from reference TRBV7-3 and TRBJ2-2, is GAGVSQTPSNKVTEKGKYVELRCDPISGHTALYWYRQSLGQGPEFLIYFQGTGAADDSGLPNDRFFAVRPEGSVSTLKIQRTERGDSAVYLCASSPPYRGELFFGEGSRLTVL.